This T cell receptor beta chain appears in the sequencing data of a study of CD8+ T cells in alopecia areata. At the level of the study: Tofacitinib exposure lasted 6 to 18 months, followed by 6 months off drug.

On this clone: Its antigen remains unidentified.

V lost 6 bases, J lost 5 bases, and 7 bases stayed unmatched. The CDR3 spans 15 residues. Germline lookup yields CDR1 ENHRY and CDR2 SYGVKD. As the sequencing template, cDNA was produced by extracting RNA and reverse transcribing it. TCRdb keeps only in-frame clones here, not all; method: immunoSEQ multiplex PCR. The sample has roughly 250,000 clones, around 67% seen once. It was from alopecia areata patients that lesional scalp punch biopsies and peripheral blood were collected. Overall study results and limits: Elevated clonality characterized lesional scalp relative to normal scalp, particularly in alopecia totalis/universalis.

The rearrangement uses TRBV10-3 and TRBJ2-1; 10 bases fit TRBD1. The sequences come from CD4+ T cells sorted from blood, collected at week 0. The sequence was obtained from a human donor with alopecia areata. CDR3 amino acids: CAIRPGTGDNNEQFF. The CDR3 bases are TGTGCCATCAGGCCAGGGACAGGGGACAACAATGAGCAGTTCTTC.